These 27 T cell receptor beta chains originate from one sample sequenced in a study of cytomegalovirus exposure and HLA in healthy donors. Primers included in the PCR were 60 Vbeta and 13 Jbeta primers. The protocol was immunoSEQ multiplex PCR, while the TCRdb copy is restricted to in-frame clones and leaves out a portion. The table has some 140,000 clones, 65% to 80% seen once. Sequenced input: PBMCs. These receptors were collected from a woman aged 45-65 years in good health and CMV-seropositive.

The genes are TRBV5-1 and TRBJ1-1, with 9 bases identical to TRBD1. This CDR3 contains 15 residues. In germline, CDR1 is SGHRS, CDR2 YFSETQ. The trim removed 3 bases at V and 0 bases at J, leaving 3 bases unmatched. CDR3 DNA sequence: TGCGCCAGCAGCTGGGGGACAGGGCTGAACACTGAAGCTTTCTTT. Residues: CASSWGTGLNTEAFF. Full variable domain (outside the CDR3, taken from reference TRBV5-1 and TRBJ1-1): KAGVTQTPRYLIKTRGQQVTLSCSPISGHRSVSWYQQTPGQGLQFLFEYFSETQRNKGNFPGRFSGRQFSNSRSEMNVSTLELGDSALYLCASSWGTGLNTEAFFGQGTRLTVV.

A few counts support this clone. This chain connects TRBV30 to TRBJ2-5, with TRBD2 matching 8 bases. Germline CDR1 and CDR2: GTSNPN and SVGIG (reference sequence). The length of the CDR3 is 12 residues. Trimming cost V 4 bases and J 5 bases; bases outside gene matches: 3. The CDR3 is CAWTSGGETQYF. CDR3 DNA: TGTGCCTGGACGTCGGGGGGGGAGACCCAGTACTTC.

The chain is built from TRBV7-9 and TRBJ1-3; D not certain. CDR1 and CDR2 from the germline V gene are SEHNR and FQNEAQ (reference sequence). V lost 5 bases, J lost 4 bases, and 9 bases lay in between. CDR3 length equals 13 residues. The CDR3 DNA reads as TGTGCCAGCAGCGCCCGGAGGGGAAACACCATATATTTT. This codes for CASSARRGNTIYF.

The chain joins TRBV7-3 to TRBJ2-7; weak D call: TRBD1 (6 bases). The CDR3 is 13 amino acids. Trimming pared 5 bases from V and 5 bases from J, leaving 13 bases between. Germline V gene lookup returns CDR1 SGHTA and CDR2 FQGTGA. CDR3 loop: CASSPNGGHEQYF. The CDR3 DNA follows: TGTGCCAGCAGCCCTAATGGGGGCCACGAGCAGTACTTC. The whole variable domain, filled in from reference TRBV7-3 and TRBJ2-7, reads GAGVSQTPSNKVTEKGKYVELRCDPISGHTALYWYRQSLGQGPEFLIYFQGTGAADDSGLPNDRFFAVRPEGSVSTLKIQRTERGDSAVYLCASSPNGGHEQYFGPGTRLTVT.

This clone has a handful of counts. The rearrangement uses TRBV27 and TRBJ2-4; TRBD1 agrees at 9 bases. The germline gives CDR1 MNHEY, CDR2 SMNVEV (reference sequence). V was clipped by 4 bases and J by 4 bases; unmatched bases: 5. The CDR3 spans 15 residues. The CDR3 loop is CASSSSGTGKNIQYF. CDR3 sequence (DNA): TGTGCCAGCAGTTCATCCGGGACAGGGAAAAACATTCAGTACTTC.

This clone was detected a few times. The CDR3 reads CASSFVVTGVENIQYF. The CDR3 nucleotides are TGTGCCAGCAGCTTCGTGGTGACAGGGGTGGAAAACATTCAGTACTTC. This rearrangement joins TRBV7-9 to TRBJ2-4, with TRBD1 matching 8 bases. V lost 3 bases to trimming and J lost 5 bases; unmatched junction nucleotides: 9. CDR3 length equals 16 residues. CDR1 is SEHNR, CDR2 FQNEAQ, per germline (reference sequence).

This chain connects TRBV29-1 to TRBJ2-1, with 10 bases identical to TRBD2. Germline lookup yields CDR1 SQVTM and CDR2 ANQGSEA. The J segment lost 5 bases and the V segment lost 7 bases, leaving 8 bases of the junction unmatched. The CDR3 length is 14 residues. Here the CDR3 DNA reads TGCAGCGAGCAGATAGCGGGGGGAAACAATGAGCAGTTCTTC. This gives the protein CSEQIAGGNNEQFF.

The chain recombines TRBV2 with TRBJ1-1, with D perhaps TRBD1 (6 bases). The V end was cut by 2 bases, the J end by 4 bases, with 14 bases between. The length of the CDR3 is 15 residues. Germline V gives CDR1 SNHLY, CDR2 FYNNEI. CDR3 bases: TGTGCCAGCAGTGAATTAGGGGGTATCAGCACTGAAGCTTTCTTT. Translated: CASSELGGISTEAFF.

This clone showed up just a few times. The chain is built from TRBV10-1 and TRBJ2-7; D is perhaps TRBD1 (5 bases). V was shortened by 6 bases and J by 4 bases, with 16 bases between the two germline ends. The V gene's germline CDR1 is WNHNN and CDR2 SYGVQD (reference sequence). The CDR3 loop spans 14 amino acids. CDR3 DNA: TGCGCCAGCAGGGGGTCAGGACACTGGTACGAGCAGTACTTC. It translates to CASRGSGHWYEQYF.

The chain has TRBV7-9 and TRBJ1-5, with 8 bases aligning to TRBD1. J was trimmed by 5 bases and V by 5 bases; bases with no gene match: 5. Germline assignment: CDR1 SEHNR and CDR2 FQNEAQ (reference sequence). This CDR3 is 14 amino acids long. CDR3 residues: CASSQQTGDQPQHF. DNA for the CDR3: TGTGCCAGCAGCCAACAGACAGGGGATCAGCCCCAGCATTTT.

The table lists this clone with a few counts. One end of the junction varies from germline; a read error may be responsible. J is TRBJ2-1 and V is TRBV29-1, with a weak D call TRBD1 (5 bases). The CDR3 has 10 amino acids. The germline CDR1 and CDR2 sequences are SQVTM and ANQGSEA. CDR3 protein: CSVEGAEQFF. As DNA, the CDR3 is TGCAGCGTCGAAGGGGCTGAGCAGTTCTTC.

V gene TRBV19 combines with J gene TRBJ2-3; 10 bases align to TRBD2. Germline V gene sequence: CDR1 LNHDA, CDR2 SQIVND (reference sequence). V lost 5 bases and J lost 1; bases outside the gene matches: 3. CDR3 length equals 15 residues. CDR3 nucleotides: TGTGCCAGTAGTTCCACTAGCGGGGGCACAGATACGCAGTATTTT. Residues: CASSSTSGGTDTQYF.

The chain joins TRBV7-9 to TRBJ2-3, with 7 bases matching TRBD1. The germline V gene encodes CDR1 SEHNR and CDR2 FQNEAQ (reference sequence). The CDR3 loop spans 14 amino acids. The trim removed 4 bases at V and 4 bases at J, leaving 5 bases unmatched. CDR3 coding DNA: TGTGCCAGCAGCTCCGGGACAGCCGCAGATACGCAGTATTTT. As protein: CASSSGTAADTQYF.

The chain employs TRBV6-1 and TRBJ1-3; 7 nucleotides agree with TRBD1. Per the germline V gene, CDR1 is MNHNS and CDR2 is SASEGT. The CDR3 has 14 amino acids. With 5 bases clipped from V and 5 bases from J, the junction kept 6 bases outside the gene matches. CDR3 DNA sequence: TGTGCCAGCAGTCCAACAGGGGCCCGAAACACCATATATTTT. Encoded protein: CASSPTGARNTIYF.

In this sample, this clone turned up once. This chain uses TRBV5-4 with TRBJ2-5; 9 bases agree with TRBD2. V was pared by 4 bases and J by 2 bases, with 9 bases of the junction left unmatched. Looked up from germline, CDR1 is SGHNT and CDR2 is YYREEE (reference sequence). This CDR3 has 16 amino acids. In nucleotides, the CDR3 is TGTGCCAGCAGCCCCCAGCGGGGGGCAATACAAGAGACCCAGTACTTC. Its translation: CASSPQRGAIQETQYF.

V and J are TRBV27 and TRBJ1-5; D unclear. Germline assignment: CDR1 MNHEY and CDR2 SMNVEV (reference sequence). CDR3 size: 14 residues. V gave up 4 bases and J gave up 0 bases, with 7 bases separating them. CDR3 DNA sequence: TGTGCCAGCAGTTCCCCGGGTAGCAATCAGCCCCAGCATTTT. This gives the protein CASSSPGSNQPQHF.

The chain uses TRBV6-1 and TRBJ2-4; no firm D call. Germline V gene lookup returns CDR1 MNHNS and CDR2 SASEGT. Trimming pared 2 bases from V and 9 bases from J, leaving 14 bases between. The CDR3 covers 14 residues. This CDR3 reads CASSESYSFGIQYF. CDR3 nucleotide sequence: TGTGCCAGCAGTGAATCATACAGTTTTGGCATTCAGTACTTC.

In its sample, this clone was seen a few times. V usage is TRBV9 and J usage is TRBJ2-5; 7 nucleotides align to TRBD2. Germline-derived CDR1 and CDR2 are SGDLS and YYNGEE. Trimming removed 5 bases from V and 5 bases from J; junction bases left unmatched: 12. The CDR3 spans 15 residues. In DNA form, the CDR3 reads TGTGCCAGCAGTCCCCACGGGGGGTCGGGGGAGACCCAGTACTTC. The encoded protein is CASSPHGGSGETQYF. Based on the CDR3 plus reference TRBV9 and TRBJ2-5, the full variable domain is DSGVTQTPKHLITATGQRVTLRCSPRSGDLSVYWYQQSLDQGLQFLIQYYNGEERAKGNILERFSAQQFPDLHSELNLSSLELGDSALYFCASSPHGGSGETQYFGPGTRLLVL.

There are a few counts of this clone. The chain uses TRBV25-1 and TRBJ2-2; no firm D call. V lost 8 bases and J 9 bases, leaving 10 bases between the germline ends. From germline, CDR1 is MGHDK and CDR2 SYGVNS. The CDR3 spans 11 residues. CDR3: CASAGFWELFF. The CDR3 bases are TGTGCCAGCGCCGGGTTTTGGGAGCTGTTTTTT.

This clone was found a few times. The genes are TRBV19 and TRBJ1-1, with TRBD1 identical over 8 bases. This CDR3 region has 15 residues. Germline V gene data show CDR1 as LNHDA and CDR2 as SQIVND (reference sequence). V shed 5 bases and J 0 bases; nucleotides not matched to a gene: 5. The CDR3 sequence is CASSPGTGMNTEAFF. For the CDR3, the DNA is TGTGCCAGTAGTCCCGGGACAGGAATGAACACTGAAGCTTTCTTT.

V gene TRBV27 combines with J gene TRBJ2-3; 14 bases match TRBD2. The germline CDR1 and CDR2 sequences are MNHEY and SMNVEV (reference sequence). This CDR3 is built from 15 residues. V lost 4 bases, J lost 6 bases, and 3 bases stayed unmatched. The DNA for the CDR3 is TGTGCCAGCAGTTCCAGGACTAGCGGGAGGGATACGCAGTATTTT. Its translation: CASSSRTSGRDTQYF.

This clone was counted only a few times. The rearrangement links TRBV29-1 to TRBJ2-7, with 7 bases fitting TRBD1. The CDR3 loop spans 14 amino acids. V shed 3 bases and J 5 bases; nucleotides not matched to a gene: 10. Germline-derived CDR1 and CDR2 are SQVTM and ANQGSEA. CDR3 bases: TGCAGCGTTGACATGAGGGGGCAACACGACGAGCAGTACTTC. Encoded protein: CSVDMRGQHDEQYF.

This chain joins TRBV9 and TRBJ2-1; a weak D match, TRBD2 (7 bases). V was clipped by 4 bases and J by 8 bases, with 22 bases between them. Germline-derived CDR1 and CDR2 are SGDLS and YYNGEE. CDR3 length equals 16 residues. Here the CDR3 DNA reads TGTGCCAGCAGCCCCGAAGTAGGGGGGGCAGGGGATGAGCAGTTCTTC. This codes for CASSPEVGGAGDEQFF.

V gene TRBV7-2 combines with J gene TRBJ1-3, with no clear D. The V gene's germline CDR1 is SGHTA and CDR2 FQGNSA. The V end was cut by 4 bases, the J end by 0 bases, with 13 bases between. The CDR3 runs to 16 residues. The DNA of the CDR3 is TGTGCCAGCAGCTCTCAACCGTTAGACTCTGGAAACACCATATATTTT. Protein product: CASSSQPLDSGNTIYF.

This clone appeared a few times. The CDR3 sequence: CASSSPSTSTDTQYF. The DNA for the CDR3 is TGTGCCAGCAGCTCCCCTAGCACTAGCACAGATACGCAGTATTTT. This sequence joins TRBV13 and TRBJ2-3; maybe TRBD2 (5 bases). The V end lost 4 bases, the J end lost 0 bases, and 11 bases lay between the germline ends. Germline V gene sequence: CDR1 PRHDT, CDR2 FYEKMQ (reference sequence). This CDR3 is 15 amino acids long.

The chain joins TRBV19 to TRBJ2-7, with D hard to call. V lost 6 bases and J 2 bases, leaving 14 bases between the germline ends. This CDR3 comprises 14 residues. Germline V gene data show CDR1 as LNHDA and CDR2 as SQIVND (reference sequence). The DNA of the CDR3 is TGTGCCAGTAGCGAGATTTCAGGCACCTACGAGCAGTACTTC. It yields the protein CASSEISGTYEQYF.

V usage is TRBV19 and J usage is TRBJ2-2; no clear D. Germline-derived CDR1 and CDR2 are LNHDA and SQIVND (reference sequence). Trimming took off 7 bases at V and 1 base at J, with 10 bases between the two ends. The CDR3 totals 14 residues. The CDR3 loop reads CASNLLGNTGELFF. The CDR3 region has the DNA TGTGCCAGTAATTTGCTAGGGAACACCGGGGAGCTGTTTTTT.